The present TCR beta chain was sequenced within a study of beta chain features in type 1 diabetes. General observations from the study: Lower insertion and higher deletion counts appeared at VDJ junctions in type 1 diabetes patients.

Donors underwent one heparinised blood draw, 95 to 150 mL on average. On this clone itself: Its cognate antigen is unknown.

Of the isolated RNA, all was reverse transcribed, and so the sequenced material was expressed TCRB transcripts. Sequencing was performed with immunoSEQ multiplex PCR; in TCRdb, only in-frame clones are kept and a portion is missing. The sample lists just over 450,000 clones, about 30% occurring once. The receptor comes from a man younger than 35 in good health. The sample was naive CD4+ T cells from blood.

The CDR3 sequence: CASSLDRGYEQYF. DNA for the CDR3: TGCGCCAGCAGCTTGGACAGGGGCTACGAGCAGTACTTC. This chain links TRBV5-1 with TRBJ2-7; 7 bases line up with TRBD1. Germline CDR1 reads SGHRS; CDR2 reads YFSETQ. The CDR3 consists of 13 residues. V lost 0 bases and J lost 3; bases outside the gene matches: 0. The full variable domain, completed using reference TRBV5-1 and TRBJ2-7, is KAGVTQTPRYLIKTRGQQVTLSCSPISGHRSVSWYQQTPGQGLQFLFEYFSETQRNKGNFPGRFSGRQFSNSRSEMNVSTLELGDSALYLCASSLDRGYEQYFGPGTRLTVT.